The rows below give T cell receptor beta chains drawn from one sample of a study of blood T cell repertoires in COVID-19. The repertoire was sequenced with immunoSEQ multiplex PCR; TCRdb's copy has only in-frame clones and lacks some. This sample carries approximately 150,000 clones, 87% of them seen once, and the ten largest clones take approximately 4.1%. The sequenced sample was peripheral blood. All receptors derive from a woman aged 55-69 years with active or convalescent COVID-19. CDR3s leave out the opening cysteine and the closing phenylalanine or tryptophan.

j_call v_call cdr3_aa
TRBJ2-1 TRBV4-3 ASSQGDSGGPQF
TRBJ1-1 TRBV7-2 ASSSQMNTEAF
TRBJ2-5 TRBV2 ASSEVASGQGTQY
TRBJ2-4 TRBV6-5 ASSYSTGGGKNIQY
TRBJ1-6 TRBV7-6 ASRGRESYNSPLH
TRBJ1-1 TRBV7-9 ASSLPLEGTEAF
TRBJ1-5 TRBV2 ASSDGTGKQPQH
TRBJ1-4 TRBV5-1 ASSSGTGGDKLF
TRBJ1-6 TRBV5-1 ASSFGQPNSPLH
TRBJ2-3 TRBV3-1/TRBV3-2 ASSQQGSTDTQY
TRBJ2-6 TRBV2 ASSALRSGANVLT
TRBJ1-2 TRBV19 ASSRDRDFAYT
TRBJ2-7 TRBV6-5 ASGGPPEQY
TRBJ1-5 TRBV4-3 ASSQDEDQPQH
TRBJ1-1 TRBV18 ASSPPTGGFIHTEAF
TRBJ1-2 TRBV28 ASIPRGAGVNYGYT
TRBJ2-6 TRBV10-2 ASSETEGVGANVLT
TRBJ1-3 TRBV2 ASSGRGAGNTIY
TRBJ2-7 TRBV5-4 ASTTRVRDGVEQY
TRBJ1-2 TRBV6-2/TRBV6-3 ASSYSDRVYGYT
TRBJ2-3 TRBV18 ASSPFEGDTDTQY
TRBJ1-5 TRBV19 ASSARQAGEPQH
TRBJ2-5 TRBV7-3 ASSLGAREETQY
TRBJ2-7 TRBV13 ASSIQGSEQY
TRBJ1-6 TRBV3-1/TRBV3-2 ARLKTGQLIRSYNSPLH
TRBJ1-1 TRBV19 ASRSMLVNTEAF
TRBJ1-1 TRBV7-2 ASAPGQGLEAF
TRBJ1-5 TRBV18 ASSPTEETQPQH
TRBJ1-1 TRBV18 ASSHRDRNTEAF
TRBJ2-7 TRBV28 ASSSTNSQGQQY
TRBJ2-1 TRBV2 ASSVWLYNEQF
TRBJ2-2 TRBV4-3 ASSQDWGVDTGELF
TRBJ1-3 TRBV4-3 ASSQDSTGVNTIY
TRBJ2-1 TRBV7-3 ASSFTGFYNEQF
TRBJ2-7 TRBV12-3/TRBV12-4 ASSEASYEQY
TRBJ2-1 TRBV5-1 ASSLWGSGDSYNEQF
TRBJ2-5 TRBV5-1 ASSNSGGTVETQY
TRBJ1-2 TRBV6-1 ASSAQGLTEGSTGGYT
TRBJ2-1 TRBV7-7 ASSSGLAGPNNEQF
TRBJ2-3 TRBV28 ASSFGTAADTQY